This T cell receptor (beta chain) was identified in a study of beta chain features in type 1 diabetes. Looking at the study overall: Over all samples combined, more than 90,000,000 sorted cells were examined. General observations from the study: Naive, central memory and regulatory TCRB repertoires appeared more similar among patients than healthy donors. In type 1 diabetes patients, VDJ junctions had fewer insertions; deletions at these junctions were more frequent.

About this clone itself: Its antigen is as yet unknown.

Reverse transcribing all isolated RNA meant expressed TCRB transcripts were sequenced. Assay used: immunoSEQ multiplex PCR; TCRdb lists only in-frame clones, some missing. The repertoire holds hundreds of thousands of clones, about a sixth seen once, with around 0.095% in the top ten. Every participating donor gave one draw, a heparinised blood sample averaging approximately 120 mL. Germline loops: CDR1 ENHRY, CDR2 SYGVKD. CDR3 length equals 16 residues. Trimming removed 4 bases from V and 4 bases from J; junction bases left unmatched: 12. The clonotype was recovered from a man aged 18-30 years in good health. The chain links TRBV10-3 to TRBJ2-7; 8 bases line up with TRBD2. Input material: naive CD4+ T cells from blood. CDR3 in amino acids: CAISVSSGTRDYEQYF. In DNA form, the CDR3 reads TGTGCCATCAGTGTGTCCTCCGGGACTAGAGATTACGAGCAGTACTTC.